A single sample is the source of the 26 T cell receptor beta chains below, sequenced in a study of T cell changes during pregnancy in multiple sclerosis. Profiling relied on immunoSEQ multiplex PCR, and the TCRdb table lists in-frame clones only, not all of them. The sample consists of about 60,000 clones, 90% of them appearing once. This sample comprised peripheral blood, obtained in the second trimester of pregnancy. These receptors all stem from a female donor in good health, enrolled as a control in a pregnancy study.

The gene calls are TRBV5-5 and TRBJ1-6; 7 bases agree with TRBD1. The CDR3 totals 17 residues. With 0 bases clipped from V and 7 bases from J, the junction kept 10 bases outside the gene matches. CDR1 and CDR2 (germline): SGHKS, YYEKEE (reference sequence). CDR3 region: CASSLEETGRENSPLHF. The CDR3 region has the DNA TGTGCCAGCAGCTTGGAGGAGACAGGGCGCGAGAATTCACCCCTCCACTTT.

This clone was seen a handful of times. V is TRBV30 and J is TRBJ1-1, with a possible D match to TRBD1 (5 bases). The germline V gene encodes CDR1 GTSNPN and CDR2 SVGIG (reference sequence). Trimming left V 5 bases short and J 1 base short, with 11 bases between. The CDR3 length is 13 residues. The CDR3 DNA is TGTGCCTGGTCCTATGGGGCGAACACTGAAGCTTTCTTT. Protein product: CAWSYGANTEAFF. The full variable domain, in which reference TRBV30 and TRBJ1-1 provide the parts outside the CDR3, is SQTIHQWPATLVQPVGSPLSLECTVEGTSNPNLYWYRQAAGRGLQLLFYSVGIGQISSEVPQNLSASRPQDRQFILSSKKLLLSDSGFYLCAWSYGANTEAFFGQGTRLTVV.

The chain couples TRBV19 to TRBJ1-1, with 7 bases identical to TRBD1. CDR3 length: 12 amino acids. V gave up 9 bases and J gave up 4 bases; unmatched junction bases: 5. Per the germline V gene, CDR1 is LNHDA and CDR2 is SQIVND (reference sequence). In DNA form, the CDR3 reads TGTGCCAGCAGACAGGGCTTCACTGAAGCTTTCTTT. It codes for CASRQGFTEAFF. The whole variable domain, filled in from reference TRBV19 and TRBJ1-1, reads DGGITQSPKYLFRKEGQNVTLSCEQNLNHDAMYWYRQDPGQGLRLIYYSQIVNDFQKGDIAEGYSVSREKKESFPLTVTSAQKNPTAFYLCASRQGFTEAFFGQGTRLTVV.

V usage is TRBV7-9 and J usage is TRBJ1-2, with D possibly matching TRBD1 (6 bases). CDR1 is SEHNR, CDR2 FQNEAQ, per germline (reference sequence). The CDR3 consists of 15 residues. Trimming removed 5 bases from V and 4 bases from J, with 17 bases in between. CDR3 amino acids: CASSDRTDVGYGYTF. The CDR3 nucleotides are TGTGCCAGCAGCGACCGGACAGACGTCGGCTATGGCTACACCTTC.

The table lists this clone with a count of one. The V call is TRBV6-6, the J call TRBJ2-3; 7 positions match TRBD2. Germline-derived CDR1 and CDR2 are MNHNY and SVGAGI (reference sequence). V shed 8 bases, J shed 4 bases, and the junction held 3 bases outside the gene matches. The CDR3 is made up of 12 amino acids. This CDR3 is CASGGGPDTQYF. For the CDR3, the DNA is TGTGCCAGCGGGGGGGGTCCAGATACGCAGTATTTT.

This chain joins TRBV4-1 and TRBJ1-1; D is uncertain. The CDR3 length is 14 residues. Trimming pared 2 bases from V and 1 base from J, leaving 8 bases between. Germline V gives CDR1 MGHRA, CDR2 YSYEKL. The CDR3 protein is CASSQSPRNTEAFF. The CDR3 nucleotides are TGCGCCAGCAGCCAATCCCCCCGGAACACTGAAGCTTTCTTT.

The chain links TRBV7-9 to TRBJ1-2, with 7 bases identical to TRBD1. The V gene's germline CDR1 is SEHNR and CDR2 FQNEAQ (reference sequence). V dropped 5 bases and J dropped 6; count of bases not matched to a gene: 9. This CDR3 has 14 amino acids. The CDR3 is CASSGDSGPDGYTF. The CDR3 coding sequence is TGTGCCAGCAGCGGGGACAGCGGCCCCGATGGCTACACCTTC.

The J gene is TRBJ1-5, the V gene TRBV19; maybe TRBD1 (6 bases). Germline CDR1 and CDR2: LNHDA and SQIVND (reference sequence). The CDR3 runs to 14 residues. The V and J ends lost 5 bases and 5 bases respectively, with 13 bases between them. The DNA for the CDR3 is TGTGCCAGTAGTCACGGGACAATTTATCAGCCCCAGCATTTT. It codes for CASSHGTIYQPQHF.

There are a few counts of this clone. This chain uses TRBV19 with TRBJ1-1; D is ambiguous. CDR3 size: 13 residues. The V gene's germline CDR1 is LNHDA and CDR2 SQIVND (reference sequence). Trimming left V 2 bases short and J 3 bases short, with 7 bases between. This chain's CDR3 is CASSINGDTEAFF. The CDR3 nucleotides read TGTGCCAGTAGTATAAACGGGGACACTGAAGCTTTCTTT. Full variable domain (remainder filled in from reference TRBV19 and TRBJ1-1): DGGITQSPKYLFRKEGQNVTLSCEQNLNHDAMYWYRQDPGQGLRLIYYSQIVNDFQKGDIAEGYSVSREKKESFPLTVTSAQKNPTAFYLCASSINGDTEAFFGQGTRLTVV.

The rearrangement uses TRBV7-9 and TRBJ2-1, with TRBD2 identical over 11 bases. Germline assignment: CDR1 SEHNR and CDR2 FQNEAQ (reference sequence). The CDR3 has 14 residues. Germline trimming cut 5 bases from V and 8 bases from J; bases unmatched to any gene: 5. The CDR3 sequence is CASSGLAGPHEQFF. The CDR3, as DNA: TGTGCCAGCAGCGGACTAGCGGGCCCACATGAGCAGTTCTTC.

The CDR3 DNA is TGCGCCAGCAGCTTGTGGGACAGGGATTCGGGTGAGCAGTTCTTC. Translated: CASSLWDRDSGEQFF. The chain combines TRBV5-1 with TRBJ2-1; the match to TRBD1 covers 9 bases. Per the germline V gene, CDR1 is SGHRS and CDR2 is YFSETQ. The V segment lost 1 base and the J segment 9 bases; nucleotides outside the gene matches: 8. The CDR3 runs 15 residues.

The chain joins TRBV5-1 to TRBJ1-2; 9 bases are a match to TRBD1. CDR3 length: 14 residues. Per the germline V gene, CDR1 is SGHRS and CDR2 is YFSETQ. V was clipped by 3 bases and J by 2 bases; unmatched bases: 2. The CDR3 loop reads CASSWGQGNYGYTF. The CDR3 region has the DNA TGCGCCAGCAGCTGGGGACAGGGAAACTATGGCTACACCTTC.

CDR3 loop: CASSEKGGIGKNIQYF. Written as DNA, the CDR3 is TGCGCCAGCAGCGAAAAGGGGGGGATCGGCAAAAACATTCAGTACTTC. The chain recombines TRBV5-1 with TRBJ2-4, with D possibly matching TRBD2 (7 bases). V lost 4 bases, J lost 3 bases, and 17 bases lay in between. Looked up from germline, CDR1 is SGHRS and CDR2 is YFSETQ. The CDR3 has 16 residues. Full variable domain (rest looked up from reference TRBV5-1 and TRBJ2-4): KAGVTQTPRYLIKTRGQQVTLSCSPISGHRSVSWYQQTPGQGLQFLFEYFSETQRNKGNFPGRFSGRQFSNSRSEMNVSTLELGDSALYLCASSEKGGIGKNIQYFGAGTRLSVL.

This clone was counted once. The CDR3 sequence is CATSRSGSTDTQYF. CDR3 nucleotides: TGTGCCACCAGCAGAAGCGGGAGCACAGATACGCAGTATTTT. The chain combines TRBV15 with TRBJ2-3, with D possibly TRBD2 on 6 matching bases. From germline, CDR1 is LNHNV and CDR2 YYDKDF (reference sequence). V was pared by 2 bases and J by 0 bases, with 6 bases between. This CDR3 is built from 14 residues.

DNA of the CDR3: TGTGCCAGCAGCTTAGGGAGTAGAAACATTCAGTACTTC. As protein: CASSLGSRNIQYF. The genes are TRBV7-9 and TRBJ2-4; no reliable D call. This CDR3 has 13 residues. Trimming cost V 1 base and J 6 bases, with 7 bases left between them. Germline lookup yields CDR1 SEHNR and CDR2 FQNEAQ (reference sequence).

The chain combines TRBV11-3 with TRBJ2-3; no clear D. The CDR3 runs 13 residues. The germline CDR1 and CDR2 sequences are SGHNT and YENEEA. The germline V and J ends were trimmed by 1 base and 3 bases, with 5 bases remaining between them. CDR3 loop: CASSLAFTDTQYF. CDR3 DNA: TGTGCCAGCAGCTTAGCGTTTACAGATACGCAGTATTTT.

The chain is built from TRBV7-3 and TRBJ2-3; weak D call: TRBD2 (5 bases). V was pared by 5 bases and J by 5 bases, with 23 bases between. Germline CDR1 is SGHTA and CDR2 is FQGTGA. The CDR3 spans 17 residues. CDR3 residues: CASSRTPSGSVGDTQYF. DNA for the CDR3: TGTGCCAGCAGCCGCACCCCCTCGGGTAGCGTGGGAGATACGCAGTATTTT.

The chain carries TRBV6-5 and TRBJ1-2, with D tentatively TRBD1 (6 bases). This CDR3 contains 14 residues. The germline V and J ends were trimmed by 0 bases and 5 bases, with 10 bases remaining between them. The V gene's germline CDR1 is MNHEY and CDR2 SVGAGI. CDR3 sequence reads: CASSYSHREYGYTF. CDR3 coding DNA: TGTGCCAGCAGTTACTCCCACAGGGAGTATGGCTACACCTTC.

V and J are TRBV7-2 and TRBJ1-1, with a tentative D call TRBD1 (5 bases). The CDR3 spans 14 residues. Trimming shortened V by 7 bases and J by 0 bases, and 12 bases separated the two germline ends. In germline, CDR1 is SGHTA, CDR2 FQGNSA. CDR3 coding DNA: TGTGCCAGCAAAGCGCGGGGGATGAACACTGAAGCTTTCTTT. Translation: CASKARGMNTEAFF.

In DNA, the CDR3 is TGTGCCAGCAGCGTCCGAGGAGGCTCCTACAATGAGCAGTTCTTC. Translating gives CASSVRGGSYNEQFF. The chain carries TRBV5-8 and TRBJ2-1; a weak D match, TRBD2 (5 bases). The V end lost 4 bases, the J end lost 0 bases, and 11 bases lay between the germline ends. This CDR3 is 15 amino acids long. Germline loops: CDR1 SGHTS, CDR2 YDEGEE.

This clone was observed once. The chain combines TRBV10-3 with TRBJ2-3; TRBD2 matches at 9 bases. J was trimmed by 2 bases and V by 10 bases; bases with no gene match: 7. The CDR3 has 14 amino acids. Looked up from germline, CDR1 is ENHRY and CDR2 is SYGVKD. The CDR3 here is CATNLAGFTDTQYF. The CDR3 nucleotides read TGTGCCACGAACCTAGCGGGATTCACAGATACGCAGTATTTT.

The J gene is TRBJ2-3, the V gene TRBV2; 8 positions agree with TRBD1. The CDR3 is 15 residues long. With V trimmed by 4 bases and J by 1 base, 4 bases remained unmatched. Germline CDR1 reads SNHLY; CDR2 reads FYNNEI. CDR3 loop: CASSGQGTGTDTQYF. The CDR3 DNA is TGTGCCAGCAGTGGACAGGGGACAGGCACAGATACGCAGTATTTT. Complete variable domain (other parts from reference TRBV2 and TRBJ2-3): EPEVTQTPSHQVTQMGQEVILRCVPISNHLYFYWYRQILGQKVEFLVSFYNNEISEKSEIFDDQFSVERPDGSNFTLKIRSTKLEDSAMYFCASSGQGTGTDTQYFGPGTRLTVL.

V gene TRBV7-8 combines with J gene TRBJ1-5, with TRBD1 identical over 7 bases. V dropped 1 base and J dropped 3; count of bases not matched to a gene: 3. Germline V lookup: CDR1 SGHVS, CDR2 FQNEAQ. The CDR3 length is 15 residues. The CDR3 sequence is CASSLVDRSNQPQHF. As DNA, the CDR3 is TGTGCCAGCAGCTTAGTGGACAGGTCCAATCAGCCCCAGCATTTT.

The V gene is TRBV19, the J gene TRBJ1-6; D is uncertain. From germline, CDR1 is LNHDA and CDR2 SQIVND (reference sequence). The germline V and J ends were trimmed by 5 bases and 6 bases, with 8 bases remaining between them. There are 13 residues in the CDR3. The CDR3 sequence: CASSPVTNSPLHF. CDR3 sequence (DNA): TGTGCCAGTAGTCCAGTTACTAATTCACCCCTCCACTTT.

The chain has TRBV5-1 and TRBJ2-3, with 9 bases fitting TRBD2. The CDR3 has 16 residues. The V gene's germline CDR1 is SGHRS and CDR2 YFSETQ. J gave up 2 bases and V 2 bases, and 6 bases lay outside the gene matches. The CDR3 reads CASSLGLAGITDTQYF. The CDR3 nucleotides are TGCGCCAGCAGCTTAGGGCTAGCGGGAATCACAGATACGCAGTATTTT.

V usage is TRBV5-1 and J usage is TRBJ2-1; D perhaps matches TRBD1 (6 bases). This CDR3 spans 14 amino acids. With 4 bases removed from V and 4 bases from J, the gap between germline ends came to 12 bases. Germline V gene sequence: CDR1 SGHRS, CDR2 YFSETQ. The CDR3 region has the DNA TGCGCCAGCAGCCTATACACAGGGTACAATGAGCAGTTCTTC. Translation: CASSLYTGYNEQFF.